Listed below are T cell receptor beta chains from one sample, sequenced in a study of cytomegalovirus exposure and HLA in healthy donors. Clones were read by immunoSEQ multiplex PCR, and TCRdb kept only the in-frame ones, dropping some. Here the sample table reports tens of thousands of clones. Sequencing was carried out using PBMCs. The receptors were gathered from a man aged 18 to 35 in good health and CMV-seropositive. Each CDR3 is given with its conserved first and last residue. D genes are given only for firm matches.

d_gene: -
j_gene: TRBJ1-2
v_gene: TRBV5-1
CDR3aa: CASSSDSLYGYTF
CDR3nt: TGCGCCAGCAGCTCCGACAGCCTCTATGGCTACACCTTC

d_gene: TRBD1
j_gene: TRBJ1-2
v_gene: TRBV18
CDR3aa: CASRTGESYGYTF
CDR3nt: TGTGCCAGCCGAACAGGGGAGAGCTATGGCTACACCTTC

d_gene: TRBD2
j_gene: TRBJ2-7
v_gene: TRBV30
CDR3aa: CAWSVRGGEQYF
CDR3nt: TGTGCCTGGAGTGTACGCGGGGGCGAGCAGTACTTC

d_gene: -
j_gene: TRBJ2-5
v_gene: TRBV9
CDR3aa: CASSVTSAQETQYF
CDR3nt: TGTGCCAGCAGCGTAACCAGCGCACAAGAGACCCAGTACTTC

d_gene: TRBD2
j_gene: TRBJ2-3
v_gene: TRBV11-2
CDR3aa: CASSLSSGRVSSTDTQYF
CDR3nt: TGTGCCAGCAGCTTATCGAGCGGGAGGGTATCTAGCACAGATACGCAGTATTTT

d_gene: -
j_gene: TRBJ1-2
v_gene: TRBV6-5
CDR3aa: CASSYNQFYGYTF
CDR3nt: TGTGCCAGCAGTTACAACCAGTTCTATGGCTACACCTTC

d_gene: -
j_gene: TRBJ1-2
v_gene: TRBV6-5
CDR3aa: CASTPSGGGYGYTF
CDR3nt: TGTGCCAGCACCCCTTCGGGGGGCGGCTATGGCTACACCTTC

d_gene: TRBD1
j_gene: TRBJ1-2
v_gene: TRBV4-1
CDR3aa: CASSQGARTGGGYTF
CDR3nt: TGCGCCAGCAGCCAAGGGGCGCGGACAGGGGGTGGCTACACCTTC

d_gene: -
j_gene: TRBJ1-1
v_gene: TRBV6-5
CDR3aa: CASSRAAREVTEAFF
CDR3nt: TGTGCCAGCAGCCGTGCCGCACGGGAGGTCACTGAAGCTTTCTTT

d_gene: -
j_gene: TRBJ2-1
v_gene: TRBV11-2
CDR3aa: CASSLESGITRYNEQFF
CDR3nt: TGTGCCAGCAGCTTAGAGTCGGGTATCACTCGCTACAATGAGCAGTTCTTC

d_gene: -
j_gene: TRBJ2-3
v_gene: TRBV4-2
CDR3aa: CASSRQQGPTGDTQYF
CDR3nt: TGTGCCAGCAGCCGACAACAGGGCCCAACTGGAGATACGCAGTATTTT

d_gene: -
j_gene: TRBJ1-2
v_gene: TRBV28
CDR3aa: CASSRTAGNYGYTF
CDR3nt: TGTGCCAGCAGTAGGACAGCGGGAAACTATGGCTACACCTTC

d_gene: TRBD2
j_gene: TRBJ2-7
v_gene: TRBV27
CDR3aa: CASRLGLWLGEQYF
CDR3nt: TGTGCCAGCCGTTTGGGACTATGGTTGGGAGAGCAGTACTTC

d_gene: -
j_gene: TRBJ1-2
v_gene: TRBV19
CDR3aa: CASSIRGDSNYGYTF
CDR3nt: TGTGCCAGTAGTATTCGGGGAGACTCTAACTATGGCTACACCTTC

d_gene: -
j_gene: TRBJ1-4
v_gene: TRBV29-1
CDR3aa: CSVVLGRTTNEKLFF
CDR3nt: TGCAGCGTTGTATTGGGGCGTACAACTAATGAAAAACTGTTTTTT

d_gene: -
j_gene: TRBJ1-1
v_gene: TRBV25-1
CDR3aa: CASSESGVGNTEAFF
CDR3nt: TGTGCCAGCAGTGAATCGGGGGTGGGGAACACTGAAGCTTTCTTT

d_gene: -
j_gene: TRBJ2-1
v_gene: TRBV4-1
CDR3aa: CASSQDGGEQFF
CDR3nt: TGCGCCAGCAGCCAAGACGGAGGAGAGCAGTTCTTC

d_gene: TRBD1
j_gene: TRBJ1-4
v_gene: TRBV6-5
CDR3aa: CASSEGQGNEKLFF
CDR3nt: TGTGCCAGCAGTGAAGGACAGGGAAATGAAAAACTGTTTTTT

d_gene: TRBD2
j_gene: TRBJ2-1
v_gene: TRBV19
CDR3aa: CASSLRLAGGLNEQFF
CDR3nt: TGTGCCAGTAGTCTAAGACTAGCGGGAGGTCTCAATGAGCAGTTCTTC

d_gene: -
j_gene: TRBJ2-7
v_gene: TRBV18
CDR3aa: CASSPRELGSEQYF
CDR3nt: TGTGCCAGCTCACCGAGGGAGTTGGGATCCGAGCAGTACTTC

d_gene: TRBD1
j_gene: TRBJ2-3
v_gene: TRBV6-5
CDR3aa: CASSRQGLQGVTQYF
CDR3nt: TGTGCCAGCAGTCGACAGGGGTTGCAGGGGGTTACGCAGTATTTT

d_gene: TRBD1
j_gene: TRBJ2-3
v_gene: TRBV28
CDR3aa: CASSSAGGNPEVGQYF
CDR3nt: TGTGCCAGCAGTTCGGCAGGGGGCAACCCTGAGGTTGGGCAGTATTTT

d_gene: TRBD2
j_gene: TRBJ2-1
v_gene: TRBV28
CDR3aa: CASSLTSGRLNEQFF
CDR3nt: TGTGCCAGCAGCCTGACTAGCGGGAGGCTTAATGAGCAGTTCTTC

d_gene: -
j_gene: TRBJ2-1
v_gene: TRBV5-8
CDR3aa: CASSFSGYNEQFF
CDR3nt: TGTGCCAGCAGCTTCTCAGGCTACAATGAGCAGTTCTTC

d_gene: TRBD1
j_gene: TRBJ1-1
v_gene: TRBV2
CDR3aa: CASTDGGQGLGTEAFF
CDR3nt: TGTGCCAGCACCGACGGGGGACAGGGATTAGGCACTGAAGCTTTCTTT

d_gene: -
j_gene: TRBJ2-5
v_gene: TRBV30
CDR3aa: CACAGSSAFWNF
CDR3nt: TGTGCCTGTGCGGGCAGTTCAGCGTTTTGGAACTTC

d_gene: -
j_gene: TRBJ2-5
v_gene: TRBV20-1
CDR3aa: CSASREETQYF
CDR3nt: TGCAGTGCTAGCAGGGAAGAGACCCAGTACTTC

d_gene: -
j_gene: TRBJ2-5
v_gene: TRBV10-3
CDR3aa: CAVRDRGIAGGFQETQYF
CDR3nt: TGTGCCGTCCGGGACAGGGGAATAGCGGGGGGGTTCCAAGAGACCCAGTACTTC